These 5 T cell receptor beta chains came from one sample sequenced in a study of molecular identifiers for immune sequencing clone quantification. MiXCR was run by TCRdb on the PCR reads, yielding one entry per CDR3 protein. Altogether roughly 630,000 distinct CDR3 sequences are present, roughly 27% being singletons, with the ten largest covering roughly 0.83%. Sequencing was carried out using naive CD8+ T cells from blood, with Jurkat cell RNA spiked in. As to subset: FACS-sorted CD8+CD4-CCR7+CD45RA+ naive T cells. The receptors come from a human donor in good health. Some libraries in this study had Jurkat cell RNA spiked in.

This clonotype appeared many times. The chain carries TRBV9 and TRBJ2-7; possibly TRBD1 for D (6 bases). The ends were cut back, 3 bases at V and 2 bases at J, with 12 bases in the middle. The germline gives CDR1 SGDLS, CDR2 YYNGEE. CDR3 size: 14 residues. The DNA for the CDR3 is TGTGCCAGCAGCGCCCGACAGGACGCCTACGAGCAGTACTTC. As protein: CASSARQDAYEQYF.

Comments on this clonotype: A much more abundant neighbour one base away suggests this may be a read error. The conserved final phenylalanine or tryptophan is absent from the CDR3, which likely points to a read error. This chain joins TRBV9 and TRBJ1-1; D not certain. This CDR3 has 13 residues. With 4 bases removed from V and 5 bases from J, the gap between germline ends came to 12 bases. Germline V gene data show CDR1 as SGDLS and CDR2 as YYNGEE. CDR3 protein: CASSPTAGTEAFS. DNA of the CDR3: TGTGCCAGCAGCCCCACCGCGGGAACTGAAGCTTTCTCT.

V gene TRBV25-1 combines with J gene TRBJ2-1, with D uncertain. The ends were cut back, 3 bases at V and 6 bases at J, with 9 bases in the middle. The CDR3 totals 13 residues. Per the germline V gene, CDR1 is MGHDK and CDR2 is SYGVNS. The CDR3 loop reads CASSDSGLNEQFF. In DNA, the CDR3 is TGTGCCAGCAGTGACTCCGGGCTCAATGAGCAGTTCTTC.

This clonotype was seen at least ten times. V is TRBV9 and J is TRBJ1-1; D gene ambiguous. V shed 0 bases and J shed 5 bases, with 11 bases lying between them. Germline CDR1 is SGDLS and CDR2 is YYNGEE. This CDR3 comprises 14 residues. The CDR3: CASSVAEGRTEAFF. The CDR3 nucleotides read TGTGCCAGCAGCGTAGCTGAAGGAAGGACTGAAGCTTTCTTT. The full variable domain, completed using reference TRBV9 and TRBJ1-1, is DSGVTQTPKHLITATGQRVTLRCSPRSGDLSVYWYQQSLDQGLQFLIQYYNGEERAKGNILERFSAQQFPDLHSELNLSSLELGDSALYFCASSVAEGRTEAFFGQGTRLTVV.

This clonotype was recorded many times. The chain has TRBV5-4 and TRBJ2-4; D is ambiguous. The CDR3 extends over 18 amino acids. The germline V and J ends were trimmed by 1 base and 0 bases, with 17 bases remaining between them. CDR1 and CDR2 from the germline V gene are SGHNT and YYREEE (reference sequence). CDR3 sequence (DNA): TGTGCCAGCAGCTTGTCGGACCCCGGAGTCCTAGCCAAAAACATTCAGTACTTC. Its protein product is CASSLSDPGVLAKNIQYF.